This TCR delta chain was sequenced in a study of gamma-delta chains in newborns, infants, children. Background on the study: Microbial exposure reportedly drives polyclonal innate γδ T cell expansion after birth.

This CDR3 spans 16 amino acids. Germline V gene lookup returns CDR1 TVYSNPD and CDR2 GDNSRS (reference sequence). This clone has a handful of counts. Germline is not matched at one junction end, which may reflect a read error. Other DNA variants within this sample encode the same CDR3. TCRdb re-analyzed the reads via CATT. The sample holds about 6,100 delta-chain clones, roughly 1.9% seen once. This receptor was identified in a child who was a newborn, infant or young child, either healthy, febrile or measles-vaccinated (not recorded which). The rearrangement uses TRDV3 and TRDJ4; D may be TRDD3 (5 bases). The specimen was blood. This CDR3 reads CAFNPPDRLWARPLIF. As DNA, the CDR3 is TGCGCCTTTAACCCTCCGGATAGGTTGTGGGCCAGACCCCTGATCTTT.